This is a list of T cell receptor beta chains from one sample in a study of cytomegalovirus exposure and HLA in healthy donors. Some clones are missing from TCRdb's copy, which holds only in-frame ones; the method was immunoSEQ multiplex PCR. The sample features 100,000 to 150,000 clones, with 1.5% to 1.7% in its top ten. Sequencing was done on a sample of PBMCs. The receptors shown here come from a woman between 40 and 55 years old in good health and CMV-seronegative. Each CDR3 is given with its conserved first and last residue. D genes are given only for firm matches.

J | length | V | D | DNA | CDR3
TRBJ1-6 | 15 | TRBV19 | - | TGTGCCAGTAGTATAGGAGGGTCGGGGAATTCACCCCTCCACTTT | CASSIGGSGNSPLHF
TRBJ1-1 | 13 | TRBV29-1 | - | TGCAGCGTTGCATTCCGAGCGAACACTGAAGCTTTCTTT | CSVAFRANTEAFF
TRBJ1-1 | 14 | TRBV6-5 | TRBD1 | TGTGCCAGCAATAGGGACAGAATGAACACTGAAGCTTTCTTT | CASNRDRMNTEAFF
TRBJ2-1 | 13 | TRBV6-1 | - | TGTGCCAGCAGACGTAACAGGGACAATGAGCAGTTCTTC | CASRRNRDNEQFF
TRBJ2-4 | 20 | TRBV4-1 | TRBD1 | TGCGCCAGCAGCCTCGAGGGGGGACAGGGTACATCTCGAGCCAAAAACATTCAGTACTTC | CASSLEGGQGTSRAKNIQYF
TRBJ2-5 | 14 | TRBV7-3 | TRBD2 | TGTGCCAGCAGTTTGGGAGGGAGTCAAGAGACCCAGTACTTC | CASSLGGSQETQYF
TRBJ1-2 | 14 | TRBV9 | - | - | CASSVGGGNSDSTF
TRBJ1-5 | 14 | TRBV19 | TRBD1 | TGTGCCAGTAGTAAGGACAGGGCGAATCAGCCCCAGCATTTT | CASSKDRANQPQHF
TRBJ2-3 | 15 | TRBV28 | - | TGTGCCAGCAGTTTATCGGGACTTAACACAGATACGCAGTATTTT | CASSLSGLNTDTQYF
TRBJ2-7 | 16 | TRBV2 | TRBD1 | TGTGCCAGCAGTGAACCAGGACAGGGGGCCTCCTACGAGCAGTACTTC | CASSEPGQGASYEQYF
TRBJ1-4 | 15 | TRBV5-4 | - | TGTGCCAGCAGCCCGGGGGGGAGAGGTCGTGAAAAACTGTTTTTT | CASSPGGRGREKLFF
TRBJ2-7 | 16 | TRBV27 | TRBD1 | TGTGCCAGCAGTTCGCAGGACAGGGGGAGAGGTAACGAGCAGTACTTC | CASSSQDRGRGNEQYF
TRBJ2-1 | 14 | TRBV29-1 | TRBD1 | TGCAGCACTTCCCGACAGGGGTCCTACAATGAGCAGTTCTTC | CSTSRQGSYNEQFF
TRBJ1-4 | 15 | TRBV13 | TRBD1 | TGTGCCAGCAGACGAGGACAGGGTACTAATGAAAAACTGTTTTTT | CASRRGQGTNEKLFF
TRBJ2-3 | 17 | TRBV11-3 | TRBD2 | TGTGCCAGCAGCTGGACTAGCGGGGGTAGAAACACAGATACGCAGTATTTT | CASSWTSGGRNTDTQYF
TRBJ1-4 | 14 | TRBV6-6 | - | TGTGCCAGCAGTACCGCGAATTCAAATGAAAAACTGTTTTTT | CASSTANSNEKLFF
TRBJ1-2 | 12 | TRBV10-2 | - | TGCGCCAGCAGCGGTGATCTCTATGGCTACACCTTC | CASSGDLYGYTF
TRBJ2-1 | 16 | TRBV6-4 | TRBD2 | TGTGCCAGCAGTGACTCGAGAGCGGGGGGAAGGAATGAGCAGTTCTTC | CASSDSRAGGRNEQFF
TRBJ1-2 | 14 | TRBV25-1 | TRBD1 | TGTGCCAGCAATACGGGACAGGGTAACTATGGCTACACCTTC | CASNTGQGNYGYTF
TRBJ2-5 | 12 | TRBV9 | - | TGTGCCAGCAGCGCTCTAACGGAGACCCAGTACTTC | CASSALTETQYF
TRBJ1-2 | 14 | TRBV7-9 | - | TGTGCCAGCAGCCCTAGGATTTTCAACTATGGCTACACCTTC | CASSPRIFNYGYTF